One sample yielded the 3 T cell receptor beta chains listed below, sequenced in a study of breast tumors, draining lymph nodes, adjacent tissues. Axillary draining lymph nodes of breast cancer patients supplied the node samples. MiXCR, run by TCRdb on the multiplex PCR reads, gives a single entry per CDR3 protein. The sample lists approximately 230,000 distinct CDR3 sequences, under 35% occurring once. Material: axillary lymph node tissue. Receptor source: a female donor with breast cancer. Some clones in this sample may be carry-over from other donors' samples.

A note on this clonotype: The conserved closing phenylalanine or tryptophan is absent in this CDR3, likely reflecting a read error. The DNA is left out, because the CDR3 cannot be placed on it with certainty; the CDR3 is given as TCRdb lists it. The V gene is TRBV9, the J gene TRBJ1-3. The CDR3 has 8 amino acids, counting both end residues. The V gene's germline CDR1 is SGDLS and CDR2 YYNGEE. CDR3 sequence reads: CASSGVLS.

This chain links TRBV19 with TRBJ2-3; no clear D. The CDR3 runs 14 residues. Between the trimmed V and J ends, which lost 5 bases and 1 base, there was a span of 10 bases. Germline V gene lookup returns CDR1 LNHDA and CDR2 SQIVND (reference sequence). The CDR3 sequence: CASSSWAGTDTQYF. The CDR3 coding sequence is TGTGCCAGTAGTTCCTGGGCGGGCACAGATACGCAGTATTTT. The full variable domain, its missing parts supplied by reference TRBV19 and TRBJ2-3, is DGGITQSPKYLFRKEGQNVTLSCEQNLNHDAMYWYRQDPGQGLRLIYYSQIVNDFQKGDIAEGYSVSREKKESFPLTVTSAQKNPTAFYLCASSSWAGTDTQYFGPGTRLTVL.

Many counts were recorded for this clonotype. V is TRBV5-1 and J is TRBJ2-2; TRBD2 matches at 9 bases. The CDR3 is 16 residues long. With V trimmed by 0 bases and J by 2 bases, 2 bases remained unmatched. Germline CDR1 reads SGHRS; CDR2 reads YFSETQ. Written as DNA, the CDR3 is TGCGCCAGCAGCTTGGGGACTAGCGTCAACACCGGGGAGCTGTTTTTT. Translation: CASSLGTSVNTGELFF.